Below are 2 T cell receptor beta chains sequenced from a single sample in a study of beta chain features in type 1 diabetes. Expressed TCRB transcripts were sequenced after all isolated RNA was converted to cDNA. The method was immunoSEQ multiplex PCR; TCRdb's version includes in-frame clones alone and lacks a portion of them. The profile shows 300,000 to 400,000 clones, less than 9.5% of them singletons. Sequenced sample: central memory CD4+ T cells from blood. The receptors shown here come from a woman aged 18-35 years in good health.

The chain employs TRBV4-1 and TRBJ2-4; TRBD2 aligns across 15 bases. CDR3 size: 20 residues. The germline CDR1 and CDR2 sequences are MGHRA and YSYEKL. Trimming removed 0 bases from V and 3 bases from J; junction bases left unmatched: 9. For the CDR3, the DNA is TGCGCCAGCAGCCAAGAATACGGACTAGCGGGAGGGCCAATCAAAAACATTCAGTACTTC. Amino acids: CASSQEYGLAGGPIKNIQYF.

This clone was observed at least ten times. The chain employs TRBV13 and TRBJ2-5; TRBD1 might be the D (5 bases). This CDR3 is 13 amino acids long. Trimming stripped 3 bases from V and 5 bases from J, with 10 bases between. Germline V gene data show CDR1 as PRHDT and CDR2 as FYEKMQ (reference sequence). In DNA form, the CDR3 reads TGTGCCAGCAGCTTTGGGGCTGGGGAGACCCAGTACTTC. It yields the protein CASSFGAGETQYF.